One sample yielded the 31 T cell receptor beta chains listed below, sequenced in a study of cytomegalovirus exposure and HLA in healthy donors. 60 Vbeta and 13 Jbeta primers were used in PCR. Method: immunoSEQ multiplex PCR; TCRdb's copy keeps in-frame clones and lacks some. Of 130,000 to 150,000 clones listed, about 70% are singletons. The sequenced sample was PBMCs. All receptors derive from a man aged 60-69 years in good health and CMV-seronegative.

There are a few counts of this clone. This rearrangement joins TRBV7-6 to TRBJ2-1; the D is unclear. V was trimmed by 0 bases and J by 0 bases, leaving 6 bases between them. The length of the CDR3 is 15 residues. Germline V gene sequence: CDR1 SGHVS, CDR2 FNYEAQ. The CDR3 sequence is CASSLALSSYNEQFF. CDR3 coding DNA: TGTGCCAGCAGCTTAGCGCTAAGCTCCTACAATGAGCAGTTCTTC. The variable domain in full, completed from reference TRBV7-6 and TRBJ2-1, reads GAGVSQSPRYKVTKRGQDVALRCDPISGHVSLYWYRQALGQGPEFLTYFNYEAQQDKSGLPNDRFSAERPEGSISTLTIQRTEQRDSAMYRCASSLALSSYNEQFFGPGTRLTVL.

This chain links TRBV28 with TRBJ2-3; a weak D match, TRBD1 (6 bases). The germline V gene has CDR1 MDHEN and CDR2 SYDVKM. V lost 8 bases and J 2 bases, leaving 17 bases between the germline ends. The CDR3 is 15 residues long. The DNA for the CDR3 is TGTGCCAGCGGGCTAGGGGGAGAGGTCACAGATACGCAGTATTTT. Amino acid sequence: CASGLGGEVTDTQYF.

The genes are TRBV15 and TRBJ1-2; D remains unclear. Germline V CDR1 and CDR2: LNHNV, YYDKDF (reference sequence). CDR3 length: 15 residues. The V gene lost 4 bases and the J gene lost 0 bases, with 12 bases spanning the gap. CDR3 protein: CATSTREPTNYGYTF. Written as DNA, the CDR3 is TGTGCCACCAGCACACGAGAGCCCACTAACTATGGCTACACCTTC.

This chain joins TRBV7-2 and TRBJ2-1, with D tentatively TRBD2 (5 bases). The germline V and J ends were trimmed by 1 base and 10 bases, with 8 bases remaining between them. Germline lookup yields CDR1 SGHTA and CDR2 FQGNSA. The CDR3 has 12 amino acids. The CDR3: CASSLGTREQFF. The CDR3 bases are TGTGCCAGCAGCTTAGGTACTAGAGAGCAGTTCTTC.

The CDR3 sequence: CASSRRGQGDQPQHF. CDR3 DNA sequence: TGTGCCAGCAGTCGCCGAGGACAGGGGGATCAGCCCCAGCATTTT. The chain combines TRBV6-5 with TRBJ1-5, with 10 bases aligning to TRBD1. The V segment lost 5 bases and the J segment 5 bases; nucleotides outside the gene matches: 6. The CDR3 contains 15 residues. Germline V gene lookup returns CDR1 MNHEY and CDR2 SVGAGI.

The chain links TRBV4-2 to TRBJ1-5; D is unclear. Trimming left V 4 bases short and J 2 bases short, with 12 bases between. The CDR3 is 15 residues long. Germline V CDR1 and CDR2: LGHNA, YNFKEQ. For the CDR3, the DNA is TGTGCCAGCAGCCCCCGACTCGGTGGCAATCAGCCCCAGCATTTT. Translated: CASSPRLGGNQPQHF.

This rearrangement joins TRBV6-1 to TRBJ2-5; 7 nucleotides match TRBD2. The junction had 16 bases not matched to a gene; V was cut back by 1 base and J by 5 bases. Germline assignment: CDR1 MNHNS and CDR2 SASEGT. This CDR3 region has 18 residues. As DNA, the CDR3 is TGTGCCAGCAGTGAAGGATTTACGAGGGAGGGTCTGTGGGAGACCCAGTACTTC. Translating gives CASSEGFTREGLWETQYF.

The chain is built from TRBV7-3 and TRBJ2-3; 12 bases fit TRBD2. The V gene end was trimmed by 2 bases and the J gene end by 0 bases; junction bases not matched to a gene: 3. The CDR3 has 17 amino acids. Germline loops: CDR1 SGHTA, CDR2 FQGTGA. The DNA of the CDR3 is TGTGCCAGCAGCTTATTGGGACTAGCGGGCAGCACAGATACGCAGTATTTT. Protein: CASSLLGLAGSTDTQYF.

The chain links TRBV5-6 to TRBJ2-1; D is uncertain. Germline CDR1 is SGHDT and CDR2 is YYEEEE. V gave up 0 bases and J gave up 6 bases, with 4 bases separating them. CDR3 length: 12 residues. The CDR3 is CASSLGLNEQFF. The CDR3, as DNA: TGTGCCAGCAGCTTGGGACTCAATGAGCAGTTCTTC.

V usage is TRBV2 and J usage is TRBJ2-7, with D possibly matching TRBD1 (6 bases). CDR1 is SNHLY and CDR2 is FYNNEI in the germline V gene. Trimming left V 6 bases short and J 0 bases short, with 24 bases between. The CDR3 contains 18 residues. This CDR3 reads CASSAYSPQGKISYEQYF. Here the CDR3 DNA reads TGTGCCAGCAGCGCCTATTCTCCACAGGGAAAAATCTCCTACGAGCAGTACTTC.

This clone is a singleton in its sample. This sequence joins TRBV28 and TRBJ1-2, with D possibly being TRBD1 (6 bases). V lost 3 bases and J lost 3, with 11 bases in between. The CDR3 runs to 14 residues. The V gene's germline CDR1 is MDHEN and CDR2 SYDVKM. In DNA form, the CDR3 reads TGTGCCAGCAGTTTTCAGGGGCGTGACTATGGCTACACCTTC. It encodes CASSFQGRDYGYTF.

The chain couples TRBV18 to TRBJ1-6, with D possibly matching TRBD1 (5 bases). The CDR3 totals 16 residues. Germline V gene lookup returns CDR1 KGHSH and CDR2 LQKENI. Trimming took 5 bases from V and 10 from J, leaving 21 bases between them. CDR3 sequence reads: CASSSSQQEGGSPLHF. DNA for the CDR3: TGTGCCAGCTCATCCAGCCAACAGGAGGGAGGATCACCCCTCCACTTT.

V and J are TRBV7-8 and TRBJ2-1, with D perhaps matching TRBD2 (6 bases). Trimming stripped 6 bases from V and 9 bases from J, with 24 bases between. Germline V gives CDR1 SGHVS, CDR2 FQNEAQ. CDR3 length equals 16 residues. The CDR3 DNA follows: TGTGCCAGCAGTCCCCGAAAGGAGGGCATACGCGTTGAGCAGTTCTTC. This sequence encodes CASSPRKEGIRVEQFF. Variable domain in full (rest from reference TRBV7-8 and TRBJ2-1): GAGVSQSPRYKVAKRGQDVALRCDPISGHVSLFWYQQALGQGPEFLTYFQNEAQLDKSGLPSDRFFAERPEGSVSTLKIQRTQQEDSAVYLCASSPRKEGIRVEQFFGPGTRLTVL.

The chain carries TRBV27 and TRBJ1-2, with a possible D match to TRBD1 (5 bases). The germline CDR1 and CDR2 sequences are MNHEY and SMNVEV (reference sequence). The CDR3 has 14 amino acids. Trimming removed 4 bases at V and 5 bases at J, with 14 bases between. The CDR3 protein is CASSWGPRQYGYTF. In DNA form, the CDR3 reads TGTGCCAGCAGTTGGGGCCCCAGACAGTATGGCTACACCTTC.

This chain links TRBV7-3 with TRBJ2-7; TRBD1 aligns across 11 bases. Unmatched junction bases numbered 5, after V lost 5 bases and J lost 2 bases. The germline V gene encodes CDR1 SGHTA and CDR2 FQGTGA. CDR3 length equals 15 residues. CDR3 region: CASSPGTGGTYEQYF. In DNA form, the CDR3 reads TGTGCCAGCAGCCCAGGGACAGGGGGGACCTACGAGCAGTACTTC. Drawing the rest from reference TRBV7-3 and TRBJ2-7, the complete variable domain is GAGVSQTPSNKVTEKGKYVELRCDPISGHTALYWYRQSLGQGPEFLIYFQGTGAADDSGLPNDRFFAVRPEGSVSTLKIQRTERGDSAVYLCASSPGTGGTYEQYFGPGTRLTVT.

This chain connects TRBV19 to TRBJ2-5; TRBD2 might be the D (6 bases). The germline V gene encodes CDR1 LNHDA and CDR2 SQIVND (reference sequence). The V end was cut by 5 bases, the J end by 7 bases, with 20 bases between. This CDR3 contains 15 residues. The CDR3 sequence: CASSAPGLRLGTQYF. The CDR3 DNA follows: TGTGCCAGTAGTGCCCCGGGACTCCGACTGGGGACCCAGTACTTC.

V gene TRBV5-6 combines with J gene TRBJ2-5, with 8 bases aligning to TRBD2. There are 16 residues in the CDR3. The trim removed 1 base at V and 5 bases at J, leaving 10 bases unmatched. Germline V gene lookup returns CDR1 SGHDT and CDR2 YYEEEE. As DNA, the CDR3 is TGTGCCAGCAGCTTGTACGGGAGGGCCCGAGGGGAGACCCAGTACTTC. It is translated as CASSLYGRARGETQYF.

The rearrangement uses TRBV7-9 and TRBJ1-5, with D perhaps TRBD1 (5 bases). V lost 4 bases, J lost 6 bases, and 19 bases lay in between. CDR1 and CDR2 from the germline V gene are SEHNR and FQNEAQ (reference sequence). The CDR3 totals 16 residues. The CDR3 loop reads CASSSAGGVGFQPQHF. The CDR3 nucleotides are TGTGCCAGCAGCTCCGCGGGAGGGGTCGGATTTCAGCCCCAGCATTTT.

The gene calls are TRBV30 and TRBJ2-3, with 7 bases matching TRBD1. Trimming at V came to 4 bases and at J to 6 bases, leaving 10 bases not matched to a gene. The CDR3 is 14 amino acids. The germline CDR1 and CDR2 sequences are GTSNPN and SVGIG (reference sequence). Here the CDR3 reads CAWTDPRGRDTQYF. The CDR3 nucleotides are TGTGCCTGGACGGACCCTAGGGGGCGGGATACGCAGTATTTT.

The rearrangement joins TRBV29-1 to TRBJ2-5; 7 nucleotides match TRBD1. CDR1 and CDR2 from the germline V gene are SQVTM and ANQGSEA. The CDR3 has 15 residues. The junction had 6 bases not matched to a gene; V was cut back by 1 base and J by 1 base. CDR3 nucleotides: TGCAGCGTTGAAGGGAGACAGGGATCCCAAGAGACCCAGTACTTC. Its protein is CSVEGRQGSQETQYF.

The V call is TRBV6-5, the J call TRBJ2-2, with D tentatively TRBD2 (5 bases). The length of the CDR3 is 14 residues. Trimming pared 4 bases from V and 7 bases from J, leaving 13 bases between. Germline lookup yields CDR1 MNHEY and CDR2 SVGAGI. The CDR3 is CASSFGLFLGELFF. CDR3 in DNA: TGTGCCAGCAGTTTCGGACTTTTCCTCGGGGAGCTGTTTTTT.

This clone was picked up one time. The CDR3 region is CASSAGAGETQYF. DNA for the CDR3: TGTGCCAGTAGCGCGGGAGCAGGGGAGACCCAGTACTTC. The chain couples TRBV19 to TRBJ2-5; 7 nucleotides line up with TRBD2. Germline CDR1 is LNHDA and CDR2 is SQIVND (reference sequence). The V gene end was trimmed by 6 bases and the J gene end by 5 bases; junction bases not matched to a gene: 6. This CDR3 is 13 amino acids long.

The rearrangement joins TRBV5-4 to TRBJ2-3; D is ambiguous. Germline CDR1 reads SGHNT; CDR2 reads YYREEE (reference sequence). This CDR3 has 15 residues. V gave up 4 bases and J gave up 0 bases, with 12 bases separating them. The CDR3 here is CASSLSIISTDTQYF. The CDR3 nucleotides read TGTGCCAGCAGCCTGAGCATAATTAGCACAGATACGCAGTATTTT.

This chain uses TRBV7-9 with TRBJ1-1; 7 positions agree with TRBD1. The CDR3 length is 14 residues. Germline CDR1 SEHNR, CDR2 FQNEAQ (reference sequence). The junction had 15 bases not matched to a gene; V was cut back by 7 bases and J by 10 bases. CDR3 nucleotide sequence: TGTGCCAGCAACGACAGGGACAAGGCCAACGGAGCTTTCTTT. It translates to CASNDRDKANGAFF.

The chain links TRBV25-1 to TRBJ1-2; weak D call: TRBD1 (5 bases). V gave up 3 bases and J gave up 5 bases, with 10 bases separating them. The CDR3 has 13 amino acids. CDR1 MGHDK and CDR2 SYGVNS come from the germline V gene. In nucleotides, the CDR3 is TGTGCCAGCAGTGATCTGTCAGGGTATGGCTACACCTTC. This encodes CASSDLSGYGYTF.

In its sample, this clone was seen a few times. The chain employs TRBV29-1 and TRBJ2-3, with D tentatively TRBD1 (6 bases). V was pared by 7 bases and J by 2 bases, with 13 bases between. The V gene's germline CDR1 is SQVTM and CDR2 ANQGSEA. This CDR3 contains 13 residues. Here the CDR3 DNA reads TGCAGCGCCAGAGGACAGCTCACAGATACGCAGTATTTT. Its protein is CSARGQLTDTQYF.

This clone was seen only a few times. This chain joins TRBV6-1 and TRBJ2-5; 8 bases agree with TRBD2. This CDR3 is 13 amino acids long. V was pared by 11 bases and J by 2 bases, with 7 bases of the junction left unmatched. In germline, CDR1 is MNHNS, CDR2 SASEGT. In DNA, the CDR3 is TGTGCCGCGGGGGGAGGAGGGCAAGAGACCCAGTACTTC. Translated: CAAGGGGQETQYF.

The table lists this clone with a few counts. CDR3 in DNA: TGCAGCGTTGAAGGGGTTGGTGGAAGCGGGAGAGGCACAGATACGCAGTATTTT. This translates into CSVEGVGGSGRGTDTQYF. The V and J genes are TRBV29-1 and TRBJ2-3; TRBD2 aligns across 8 bases. The CDR3 covers 18 residues. V was pared by 1 base and J by 1 base, with 13 bases of the junction left unmatched. Looked up from germline, CDR1 is SQVTM and CDR2 is ANQGSEA.

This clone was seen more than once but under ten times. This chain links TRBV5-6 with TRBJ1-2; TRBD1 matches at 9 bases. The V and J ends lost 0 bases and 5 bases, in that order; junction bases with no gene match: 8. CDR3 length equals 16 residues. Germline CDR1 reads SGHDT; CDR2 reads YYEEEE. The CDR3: CASSLGGPGTGYGYTF. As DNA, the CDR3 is TGTGCCAGCAGCTTGGGGGGCCCCGGGACAGGGTATGGCTACACCTTC.

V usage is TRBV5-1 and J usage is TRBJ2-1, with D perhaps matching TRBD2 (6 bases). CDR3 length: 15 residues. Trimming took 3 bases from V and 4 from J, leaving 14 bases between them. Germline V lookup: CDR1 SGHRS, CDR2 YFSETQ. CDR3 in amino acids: CASSSSGVTYNEQFF. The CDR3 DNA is TGCGCCAGCAGCTCCTCGGGAGTGACGTACAATGAGCAGTTCTTC.

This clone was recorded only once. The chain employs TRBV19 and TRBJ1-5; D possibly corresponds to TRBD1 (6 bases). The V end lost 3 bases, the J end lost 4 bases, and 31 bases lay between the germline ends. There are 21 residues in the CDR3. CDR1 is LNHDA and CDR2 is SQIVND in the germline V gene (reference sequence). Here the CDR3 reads CASSIQGSRGGSSSDNQPQHF. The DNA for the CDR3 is TGTGCCAGTAGTATTCAGGGGTCTCGCGGGGGCTCAAGTTCGGATAATCAGCCCCAGCATTTT.